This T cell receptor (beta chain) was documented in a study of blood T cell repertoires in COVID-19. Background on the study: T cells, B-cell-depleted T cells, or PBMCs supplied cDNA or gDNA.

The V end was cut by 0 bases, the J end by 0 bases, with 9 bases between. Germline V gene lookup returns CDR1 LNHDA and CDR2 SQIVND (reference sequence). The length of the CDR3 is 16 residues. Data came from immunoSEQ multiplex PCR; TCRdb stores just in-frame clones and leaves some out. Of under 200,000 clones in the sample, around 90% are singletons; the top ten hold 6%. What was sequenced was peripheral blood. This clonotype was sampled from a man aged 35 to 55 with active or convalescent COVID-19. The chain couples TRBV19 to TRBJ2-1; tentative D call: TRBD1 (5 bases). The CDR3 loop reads CASSIETGISYNEQFF. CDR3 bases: TGTGCCAGTAGTATAGAAACAGGTATCTCCTACAATGAGCAGTTCTTC.